Detailed here is one TCR beta chain. Per the authors' pipeline: The assay estimated nucleated cells by amplifying reference gene primers. Produced via immunoSEQ multiplex PCR; TCRdb's table is partial and in-frame only. The V and J calls and clone size come from that table; D and trimming were worked out from the DNA. The sample yields some 330,000 clones, roughly 90% seen once. The CDR3 totals 11 residues. Germline CDR1 GTSNPN, CDR2 SVGIG (reference sequence). Deletions cut 2 bases from V and 7 bases from J, with 8 bases between. This entry is derived from a study of blood T cell repertoires in COVID-19. About the research overall: The United States, Italy and Spain supplied acute and convalescent COVID-19 samples.

V usage is TRBV30 and J usage is TRBJ1-1, with D hard to call. Material for sequencing was peripheral blood. This clonotype was obtained from a woman in her forties or fifties with active or convalescent COVID-19. For the CDR3, the DNA is TGTGCCTGGAGTCCCAACTTTGAAGCTTTCTTT. Translation gives CAWSPNFEAFF. The full variable domain, rest sourced from reference TRBV30 and TRBJ1-1, is SQTIHQWPATLVQPVGSPLSLECTVEGTSNPNLYWYRQAAGRGLQLLFYSVGIGQISSEVPQNLSASRPQDRQFILSSKKLLLSDSGFYLCAWSPNFEAFFGQGTRLTVV.